This T cell receptor beta chain was retrieved from a study of shared clonotypes between healthy human individuals. The study's findings and limits: Investigators collected only blood, and repertoires in tissues likely differ.

Worth noting for this clone: The antigen is not known.

The assay used deep level. In the sorted-subset replicate PCRs, 200 ng DNA, 25,000 to 35,000 T cell genomes, was used. This table comes from immunoSEQ multiplex PCR, and its TCRdb copy is limited to in-frame clones, with some not included. This table holds approximately 1,500,000 clones, more than 95% found once. In the CD4+ fraction, cells were divided into CD45RA+ naive and CD45RA-negative memory subsets. The clonotype comes from a man aged 25-40 years in good health. Source material: naive CD4+ T cells sorted from blood. Sample subset: CD45RA+ positively selected.

The CDR3 protein is CASSPLRLGAGYSNQPQHF. The CDR3 nucleotides are TGTGCCAGCTCACCACTACGGTTAGGGGCCGGGTATAGCAATCAGCCCCAGCATTTT. The rearrangement links TRBV18 to TRBJ1-5; TRBD1 might be the D (5 bases). Trimming pared 1 base from V and 0 bases from J, leaving 19 bases between. Germline assignment: CDR1 KGHSH and CDR2 LQKENI. The CDR3 has 19 residues. The full variable domain, completed using reference TRBV18 and TRBJ1-5, is NAGVMQNPRHLVRRRGQEARLRCSPMKGHSHVYWYRQLPEEGLKFMVYLQKENIIDESGMPKERFSAEFPKEGPSILRIQQVVRGDSAAYFCASSPLRLGAGYSNQPQHFGDGTRLSIL.